Sequencing of this T cell receptor beta chain was carried out in a study of blood T cells in healthy people across ages. A J-beta primer mix and a sample-barcoded 5' primer were used in a second PCR of roughly 6 to 12 cycles. The authors tagged each cDNA molecule using a template-switch adaptor with 12 random nucleotides. TCRdb ran MiXCR on the 5' RACE reads and lists one entry per CDR3 protein. The sample has over 600,000 distinct CDR3 sequences; around three fifths are singletons. On this clonotype: No antigen is known for it.

About 10 milliliters of peripheral blood were drawn from each donor into EDTA-treated tubes. Findings and limits, study-wide: Shifts in expanded clonotypes may have been confounded by donor CMV status, which was unknown. In older individuals, TCR beta diversity per million T cells was lower, falling roughly linearly with age.

This TCR was sampled from a man aged 35-49 years in good health. The sequenced sample was blood.

The CDR3: CASKRISGAISNFDTGELFF. The CDR3 DNA reads TGTGCCAGCAAGCGGATTAGCGGGGCGATATCAAACTTCGACACCGGGGAGCTGTTTTTT. This rearrangement joins TRBV28 to TRBJ2-2; TRBD2 aligns across 8 bases. J gave up 3 bases and V 7 bases, and 22 bases lay outside the gene matches. CDR1 and CDR2 (germline): MDHEN, SYDVKM. The CDR3 is 20 amino acids.